The present entry profiles one T cell receptor (beta chain) with its context. Antigen unknown. TRB rearrangements spanning V, D and J were amplified using mixed TRB-A/B primers. Each CDR3 protein is one row after TCRdb ran MiXCR on the multiplex PCR reads. The sample lists more than 10,000 distinct CDR3 sequences, around 23% seen once, with roughly half in the top ten. The sample belongs to a study of T cell repertoires in aging, cancer and after chemotherapy. Study-wide background: Clear clonal overlap appeared across healthy donor samples taken over several months to years.

The template was genomic DNA from peripheral blood, not RNA. Points from the study as a whole: Untreated cancer patients had significantly lower blood TCR diversity than age-matched healthy donors. Rebound thymic output was suggested by rising median generation probability during chemotherapy in each cancer cohort. In cancer patients, declining TCR diversity with age involved lost richness and lost evenness.

This CDR3 comprises 16 residues. Germline V gene data show CDR1 as MNHNS and CDR2 as SASEGT. With V trimmed by 6 bases and J by 5 bases, 14 bases remained unmatched. Sequencing was done on a sample of blood. The clonotype was recovered from a human donor in good health. The chain carries TRBV6-1 and TRBJ2-5, with 8 bases fitting TRBD2. CDR3 nucleotides: TGTGCCAGCAGACAAACGCGGGGGGTGGGATCGGAGACCCAGTACTTC. Translating it yields CASRQTRGVGSETQYF.